The present T cell receptor beta chain was sequenced within a study of CD8+ T cells in alopecia areata. The sequencing template was cDNA reverse transcribed from extracted RNA. The table came from immunoSEQ multiplex PCR; TCRdb's copy has only in-frame clones and leaves some out. The repertoire holds around 150,000 clones, with about three fifths as singletons. This CDR3 has 14 amino acids. V was shortened by 5 bases and J by 0 bases, with 6 bases between the two germline ends. The V gene's germline CDR1 is SGHDT and CDR2 YYEEEE. Of note for this clone: Antigen unknown.

The study, taken as a whole, reports: Tofacitinib significantly decreased scalp clonality and expanded CD8+ clones among top 100. While tofacitinib was given, many expanded lesional clones persisted in scalp and blood.

Treatment in this sample: oral pan-JAK inhibitor, 5-10 mg twice daily. The sample was CD4+ T cells sorted from blood, taken at week 4, from a patient treated with tofacitinib. V and J are TRBV5-6 and TRBJ2-6; no firm D call. This receptor was identified in a human donor with alopecia areata. The CDR3 DNA is TGTGCCAGCAGGATGAGCTCTGGGGCCAACGTCCTGACTTTC. This translates into CASRMSSGANVLTF.